Listed here are 5 T cell receptor beta chains from one sample, sequenced in a study of T cell changes during pregnancy in multiple sclerosis. The method was immunoSEQ multiplex PCR; TCRdb's version includes in-frame clones alone and lacks a portion of them. Here the sample spans about 84,000 clones, 94% being singletons. The source material was peripheral blood, sampled in the second trimester of pregnancy. These receptors originate from a female donor in good health, enrolled as a control in a pregnancy study.

This rearrangement joins TRBV7-9 to TRBJ2-1; TRBD2 matches 9 bases. This CDR3 has 14 amino acids. The germline gives CDR1 SEHNR, CDR2 FQNEAQ (reference sequence). Trimming cost V 5 bases and J 4 bases; bases outside gene matches: 3. The DNA for the CDR3 is TGTGCCAGCAGCCAGACTAGCGGATACAATGAGCAGTTCTTC. This encodes CASSQTSGYNEQFF.

The J gene is TRBJ2-7, the V gene TRBV6-1; TRBD1 aligns across 7 bases. The CDR3 loop spans 13 amino acids. Germline CDR1 MNHNS, CDR2 SASEGT. Trimming took 6 bases from V and 4 from J; bases not matched to a gene: 6. CDR3 DNA sequence: TGTGCCAGCAGGCCCCCGGGACAGTACGAGCAGTACTTC. It specifies CASRPPGQYEQYF.

CDR3 residues: CASSNPQGSNEQFF. DNA of the CDR3: TGCGCCAGCAGCAATCCACAGGGTTCCAATGAGCAGTTCTTC. The rearrangement joins TRBV5-1 to TRBJ2-1; D possibly corresponds to TRBD1 (6 bases). The germline V gene encodes CDR1 SGHRS and CDR2 YFSETQ. Trimming removed 4 bases at V and 6 bases at J, with 14 bases between. CDR3 length equals 14 residues.

V is TRBV20-1 and J is TRBJ1-1, with a weak D call TRBD1 (6 bases). Per germline, CDR1 DFQATT and CDR2 SNEGSKA (reference sequence). The CDR3 runs 11 residues. With 4 bases removed from V and 10 bases from J, the gap between germline ends came to 13 bases. CDR3 DNA: TGCAGTGCTAAAAACACAGGGTTAGCTTTCTTT. Its protein is CSAKNTGLAFF.

V gene TRBV9 combines with J gene TRBJ2-2, with 11 nucleotides matching TRBD2. Germline CDR1 and CDR2: SGDLS and YYNGEE. The CDR3 is 15 amino acids. After removal of 3 bases from V and 4 bases from J, the junction contained 2 bases not matched to a gene. In nucleotides, the CDR3 is TGTGCCAGCAGCGATACTAGCGGGGGCACCGGGGAGCTGTTTTTT. Translating gives CASSDTSGGTGELFF. The full variable domain, completed using reference TRBV9 and TRBJ2-2, is DSGVTQTPKHLITATGQRVTLRCSPRSGDLSVYWYQQSLDQGLQFLIQYYNGEERAKGNILERFSAQQFPDLHSELNLSSLELGDSALYFCASSDTSGGTGELFFGEGSRLTVL.